This TCR beta chain came from a study of cytomegalovirus exposure and HLA in healthy donors. The CDR3 is 14 amino acids. Germline CDR1 is LNHDA and CDR2 is SQIVND (reference sequence). V lost 3 bases, J lost 2 bases, and 9 bases lay in between. PCR involved 60 Vbeta and 13 Jbeta primers. The repertoire was sequenced with immunoSEQ multiplex PCR; TCRdb's copy has only in-frame clones and lacks some. Of about 160,000 clones in the sample, about 75% were seen once. This TCR came from a female donor in good health and CMV-seronegative. The rearrangement joins TRBV19 to TRBJ2-3; possible D gene TRBD2, 6 bases. Sequences were obtained from PBMCs. CDR3 nucleotide sequence: TGTGCCAGTAGTATGGACTACTTCACAGATACGCAGTATTTT. It yields the protein CASSMDYFTDTQYF.